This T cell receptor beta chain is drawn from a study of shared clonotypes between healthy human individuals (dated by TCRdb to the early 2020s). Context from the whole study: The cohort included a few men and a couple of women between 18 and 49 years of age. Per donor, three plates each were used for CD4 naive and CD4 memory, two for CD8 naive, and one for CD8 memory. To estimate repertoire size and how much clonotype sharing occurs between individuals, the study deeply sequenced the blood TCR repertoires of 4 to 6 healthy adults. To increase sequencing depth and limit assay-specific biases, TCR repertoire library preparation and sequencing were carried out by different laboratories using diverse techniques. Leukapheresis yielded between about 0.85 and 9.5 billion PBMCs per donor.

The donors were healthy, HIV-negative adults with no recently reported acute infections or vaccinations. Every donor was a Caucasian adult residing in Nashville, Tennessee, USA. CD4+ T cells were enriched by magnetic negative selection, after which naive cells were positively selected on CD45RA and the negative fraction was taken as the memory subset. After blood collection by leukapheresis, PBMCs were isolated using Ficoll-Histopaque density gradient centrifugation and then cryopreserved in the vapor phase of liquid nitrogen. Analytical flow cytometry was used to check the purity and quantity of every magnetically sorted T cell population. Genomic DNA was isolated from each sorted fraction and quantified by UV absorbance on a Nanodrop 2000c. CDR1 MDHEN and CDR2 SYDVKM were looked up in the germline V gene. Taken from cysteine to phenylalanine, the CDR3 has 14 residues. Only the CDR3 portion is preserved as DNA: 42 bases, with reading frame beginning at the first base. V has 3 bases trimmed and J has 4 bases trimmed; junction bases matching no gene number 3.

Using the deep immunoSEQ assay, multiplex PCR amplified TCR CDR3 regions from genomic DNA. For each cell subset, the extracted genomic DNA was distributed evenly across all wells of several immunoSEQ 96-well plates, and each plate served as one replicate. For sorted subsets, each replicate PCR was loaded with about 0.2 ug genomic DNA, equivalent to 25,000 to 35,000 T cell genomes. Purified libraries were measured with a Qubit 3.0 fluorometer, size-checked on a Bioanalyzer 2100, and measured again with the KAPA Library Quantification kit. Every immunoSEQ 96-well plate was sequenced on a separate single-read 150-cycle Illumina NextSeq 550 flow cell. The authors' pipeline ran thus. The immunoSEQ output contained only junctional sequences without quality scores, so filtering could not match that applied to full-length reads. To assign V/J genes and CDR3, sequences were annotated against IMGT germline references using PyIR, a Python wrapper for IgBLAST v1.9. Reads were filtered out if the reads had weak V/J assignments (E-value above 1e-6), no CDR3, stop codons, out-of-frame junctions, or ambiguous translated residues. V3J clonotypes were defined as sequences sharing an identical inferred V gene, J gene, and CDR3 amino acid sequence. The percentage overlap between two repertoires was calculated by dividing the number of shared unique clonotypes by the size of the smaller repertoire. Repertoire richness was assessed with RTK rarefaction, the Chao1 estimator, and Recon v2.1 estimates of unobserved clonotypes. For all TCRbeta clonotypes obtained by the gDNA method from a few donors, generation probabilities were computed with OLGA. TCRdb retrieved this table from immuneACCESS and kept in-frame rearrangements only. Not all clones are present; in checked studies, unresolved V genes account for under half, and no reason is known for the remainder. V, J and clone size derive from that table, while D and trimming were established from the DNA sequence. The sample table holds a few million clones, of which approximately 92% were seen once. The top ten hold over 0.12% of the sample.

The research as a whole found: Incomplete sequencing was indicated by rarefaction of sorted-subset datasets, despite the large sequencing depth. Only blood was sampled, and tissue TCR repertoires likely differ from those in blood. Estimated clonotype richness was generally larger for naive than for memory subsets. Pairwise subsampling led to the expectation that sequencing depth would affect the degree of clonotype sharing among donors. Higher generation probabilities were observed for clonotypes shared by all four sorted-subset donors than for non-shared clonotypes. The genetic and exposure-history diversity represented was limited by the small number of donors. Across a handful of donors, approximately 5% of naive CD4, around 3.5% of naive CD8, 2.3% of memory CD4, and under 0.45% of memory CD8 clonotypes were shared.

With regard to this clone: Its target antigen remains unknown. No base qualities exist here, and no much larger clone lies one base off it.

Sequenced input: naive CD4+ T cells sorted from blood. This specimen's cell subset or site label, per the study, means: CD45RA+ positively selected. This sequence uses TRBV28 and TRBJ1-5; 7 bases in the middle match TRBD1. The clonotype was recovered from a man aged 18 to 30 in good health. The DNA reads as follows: TGTGCCAGCAGTTTTAAGACAGGGAATCAGCCCCAGCATTTT. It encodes CASSFKTGNQPQHF.